The rows below give T cell receptor beta chains drawn from one sample of a study of early T cells in non-severe SARS-CoV-2 infection. One entry per CDR3 protein results from TCRdb running MiXCR on the 5' RACE reads. The sample lists some 76,000 distinct CDR3 sequences, about 13% occurring once. Input material: whole blood. These receptors originate from an adult who was a healthcare worker with PCR-confirmed SARS-CoV-2 infection or an uninfected control (not recorded which). Each CDR3 is given with its conserved first and last residue. A D gene is named only where the DNA matches it firmly. Only some rows state a clone size, as once, few, many or a class for expanded clones.

d_call | j_call | v_call | clone_size | cdr3_length | cdr3_aa | cdr3_nt
- | TRBJ2-7 | TRBV28 | - | 14 | CASSLRRKSYEQYF | TGTGCCAGCAGTTTACGCAGGAAGTCCTACGAGCAGTACTTC
TRBD1 | TRBJ1-1 | TRBV3-1 | - | 15 | CASSQVAGGNTEAFF | TGTGCCAGCAGCCAAGTAGCAGGGGGGAACACTGAAGCTTTCTTT
- | TRBJ2-3 | TRBV20-1 | many | 14 | CSAPRAGSVDTQYF | TGCAGTGCTCCACGGGCAGGGAGTGTGGATACGCAGTATTTT
TRBD1 | TRBJ2-5 | TRBV9 | - | 15 | CASSVVPTGSETQYF | TGTGCCAGCAGCGTAGTCCCGACAGGGTCAGAGACCCAGTACTTC
- | TRBJ1-1 | TRBV12-3/TRBV12-4 | many | 14 | CASSLSGVNTEAFF | TGTGCCAGCAGTTTATCAGGAGTAAACACTGAAGCTTTCTTT
- | TRBJ2-3 | TRBV3-1 | - | 12 | CASSQYSDMQYF | TGTGCCAGCAGCCAATACTCAGATATGCAGTATTTT
- | TRBJ2-1 | TRBV7-9 | - | 16 | CASSPEVTSSYNEQFF | TGTGCCAGCAGCCCTGAGGTAACAAGCTCCTACAATGAGCAGTTCTTC
- | TRBJ1-6 | TRBV3-1 | few | 14 | CASSQMQGSSPLHF | TGTGCCAGCAGCCAAATGCAGGGATCTTCACCCCTCCACTTT
- | TRBJ2-3 | TRBV7-9 | many | 13 | CASSLGHGDTQYF | TGTGCCAGCAGCTTAGGTCATGGAGATACGCAGTATTTT
- | TRBJ2-5 | TRBV7-7 | many | 14 | CASSHANSVETQYF | TGTGCCAGCAGCCATGCGAACAGTGTAGAGACCCAGTACTTC
TRBD1 | TRBJ2-1 | TRBV3-1 | - | 15 | CASSPRDRGYNEQFF | TGTGCCAGCAGCCCCCGGGACAGGGGCTACAATGAGCAGTTCTTC
- | TRBJ2-3 | TRBV11-2 | - | 17 | CASSLRPSAPGSDTQYF | TGTGCCAGCAGCTTACGCCCCAGTGCGCCTGGTTCAGATACGCAGTATTTT
- | TRBJ2-7 | TRBV29-1 | - | 15 | CSVEQGVGIENEQYF | TGCAGCGTCGAACAGGGAGTCGGTATAGAAAACGAGCAGTACTTC
- | TRBJ2-1 | TRBV6-1 | few | 13 | CASSEWGWNEQFF | TGTGCCAGCAGTGAATGGGGATGGAATGAGCAGTTCTTC
- | TRBJ1-2 | TRBV29-1 | few | 9 | CSVVHGYTF | TGCAGCGTCGTCCATGGCTACACCTTC
- | TRBJ1-2 | TRBV7-3 | many | 14 | CASSLTGGDYGYTF | TGTGCCAGCAGCTTAACCGGGGGTGACTATGGCTACACCTTC
- | TRBJ2-7 | TRBV6-1 | - | 13 | CASTKGGSYEQYF | TGTGCCAGCACTAAAGGGGGCTCCTACGAGCAGTACTTC
TRBD1 | TRBJ1-6 | TRBV7-9 | - | 14 | CASSLDGDSRALHF | TGTGCCAGCAGCTTAGACGGGGACAGCCGGGCCCTCCACTTT
- | TRBJ1-1 | TRBV19 | - | 15 | CASSISGRANTEAFF | TGTGCCAGTAGTATCTCCGGACGGGCGAACACTGAAGCTTTCTTT
- | TRBJ1-1 | TRBV10-2 | many | 14 | CASNPNRENTEAFF | TGCGCCAGCAACCCGAACCGAGAGAACACTGAAGCTTTCTTT
- | TRBJ1-1 | TRBV12-3/TRBV12-4 | - | 18 | CASRGDLIGQQMNTEAFF | TGTGCCAGCAGAGGGGATCTCATAGGACAGCAGATGAACACTGAAGCTTTCTTT
- | TRBJ1-4 | TRBV11-2 | - | 12 | CASSASCEKLFF | TGTGCCAGCAGCGCCAGCTGTGAAAAACTGTTTTTT
- | TRBJ2-3 | TRBV11-3 | few | 14 | CASSRGQEGDTQYF | TGTGCCAGCAGCCGTGGACAGGAGGGCGATACGCAGTATTTT
- | TRBJ1-1 | TRBV6-2/TRBV6-3 | many | 14 | CASSYEVVGPEAFF | TGTGCCAGCAGTTACGAGGTCGTGGGCCCTGAAGCTTTCTTT